This TCR beta chain was obtained from a study of cytomegalovirus exposure and HLA in healthy donors (TCRdb year 2017). At the level of the whole study: According to an earlier analysis of several hundred of the donors, about 179 million T cells yielded 117 million unique TCR beta sequences and roughly 280 Gb of sequence data. Roughly 300 gigabases of sequencing data and tens of millions of unique TCR sequences were included in an early release covering roughly 600 HLA-typed donors. Of the roughly 390 genotyped donors, 75% to 85% were placed in the genetic ancestry cluster associated with self-reported Caucasian donors. The study aimed to test whether signatures of past pathogen exposure could be identified by cataloging public T cell receptors. Using immunosequencing, the study profiled T cell repertoires from about 610 subjects and related those repertoires to cytomegalovirus serostatus. In addition to the first cohort of around 670 subjects, a separate validation cohort of approximately 130 different subjects was used. To predict cytomegalovirus infection status, the study combined high-throughput TCR immunosequencing, statistical association of individual TCRs with disease status, and machine learning. A later analysis re-analyzed previously published TCR beta repertoires from approximately 670 donors and added high-resolution HLA genotyping to study TCR occurrence patterns. Rather than drawing on any new phenotypic data, the later analysis identified candidate immune exposures from TCR beta sequences and the way those sequences occurred across donors. An earlier analysis of some 500 of the donors applied high-throughput TCR beta sequencing to assess whether each TCR beta V gene segment acted as functional or pseudogenic. Alongside the repertoire data, information on donor age, sex, ethnicity and CMV serostatus was compiled. A later genetic analysis took genome-wide SNP genotypes for about 65% of the roughly 670 donors and used that subset as a discovery cohort. All discovery cohort repertoires had been generated using a single sequencing platform. Class I and class II HLA loci were covered by the typing at four-digit resolution. Typing coverage varied by locus: 629-630 donors for A, B, C, DRB1 and DQB1; 522 for DQA1; over 600 for DPA1; roughly 470 for DPB1. Roughly five DR-DQ haplotypes were treated as single units for association and clustering because of strong linkage in the cohort. On average, about 200,000 unique TCR beta nucleotide sequences were sequenced per donor among a few hundred genotyped donors of the cohort, with around 19% of those sequences being non-productive.

What the study reported, not specific to this receptor: According to a later genetic analysis, donors in an Asian-associated ancestry cluster had fewer N-insertions in productive TCRs than the approximately 710-donor mean. Linkage disequilibrium might explain the correlated functional status among segregating V segments, but an unknown experimental factor could not be ruled out. A further reported finding was that TCR beta sequences accurately predicted the HLA-A and HLA-B alleles for most subjects in the first cohort. It was suggested by the authors that the approach could potentially be generalized to other disease states and immunological phenotypes. A few of the identified cytomegalovirus-associated TCR beta chains were confirmed in vitro to be specific for cytomegalovirus antigens. A later analysis found that most CMV-associated TCR beta chains appeared HLA-restricted, with HLA associations seemingly driven largely by CMV exposure. Because the 87-base-pair reads could not distinguish some IMGT-functional V segments, including TRBV6-2 and TRBV6-3, those segments were excluded. A later analysis reported that several top co-occurrence clusters appeared linked to parvovirus B19, influenza, CMV and Epstein-Barr virus. In an earlier analysis of some 500 of the donors, most TCR beta V segments appeared in productive rearrangements about 90% or about 30% of the time, broadly matching IMGT annotations. Roughly uniform sequencing depth across donors was assumed in presence/absence analyses, although this assumption may not hold. Over 15 rarely observed V segments, including chromosome 9 orphons, were excluded from the earlier analysis of about 600 of the donors because counts were too low. Because HLA typing was missing for some donors at each locus, association tests included only the typed subset. When HLA alleles, especially DR and DQ, strongly co-occurred, TCR associations were difficult to assign to individual alleles. Only TCR beta chains were sequenced in this cohort, and the absence of alpha or paired-chain data limited detectable features. In a later analysis, TCR association rates were found to vary across HLA loci, with the most associated TCRs seen for DRB1 alleles and the fewest for HLA-C alleles. The sequencing pipeline was judged likely to have produced a cluster of highly shared sequence variants as a technical artifact. A total of roughly 160 TCR beta chains were listed by the study as associated with cytomegalovirus. The classifier was reported to diagnose cytomegalovirus status with high specificity and sensitivity in both the original cohort and the validation cohort. A later analysis associated about 17,000 TCR beta sequences with specific HLA alleles at a false discovery rate of 0.05. A later analysis found that HLA-associated TCR beta chains were more clonally expanded and had lower generation probabilities than equally common non-associated chains. In a later genetic analysis, a missense DCLRE1C variant was associated with V-gene and J-gene trimming of TCR beta chains, and the association was replicated in an independent cohort. Most TCR sequences were seen in very few donors, while some public TCRs were found in many individuals. CMV serostatus was the only immune exposure information available for the cohort.

The cohort consisted of hundreds of healthy bone marrow donors. At the time of sampling, all cohort members were nominally healthy, though unrecorded immune exposures were likely present. The donor was CMV seronegative and belonged to the group of 320 or so seronegative cohort members. A peripheral blood sample was provided by each donor, and peripheral blood mononuclear cells were used for TCR beta sequencing. The Qiagen DNeasy Blood Extraction Kit was used to extract genomic DNA from the blood cell samples. The library was made by the immunoSEQ multiplex PCR assay. A mixture of 60 forward primers for TCR Vbeta segments and 13 reverse primers for TCR Jbeta segments was used in the multiplex PCR. The CDR3 region of rearranged TCR beta genes was amplified from genomic DNA by a multiplex PCR assay. Amplified TCR beta libraries were sequenced as 87-base-pair reads on the Illumina HiSeq System. Per the original workflow: Across the roughly 600 repertoires, a later analysis counted some 81 million unique TCR beta chains, 9.5 million to 12 million of which were shared by at least two donors. Raw reads were error-corrected and collapsed into unique sequences with a nearest-neighbor algorithm that merged closely related sequences to remove PCR and sequencing errors. Alignment of CDR3 sequences to IMGT reference sequences was used to assign V, D and J gene segments. For a sequence to be retained, a match of at least six nucleotides to both a V gene segment and a J gene segment was required. Rearrangements were called productive when the CDR3 lacked stop codons and stayed in frame with V and J; all others were non-productive. CDR3 was defined by IMGT convention, running from the second conserved V-encoded cysteine to the conserved J-encoded phenylalanine. Sequences without an unambiguous match to a single V gene segment were excluded from the earlier analysis of about 600 of the donors. An earlier analysis of 450 to 650 of the donors called V segments functional above 56.7% productive rearrangements and segregating when the between-donor standard deviation exceeded 5%. A statistical classification framework was built to diagnose cytomegalovirus status from the catalog of TCR beta chain sequences. V and J gene assignment, in a later analysis, came from comparing TCR nucleotide sequences with IMGT/GENE-DB human TR gene sequences. A later analysis assigned CDR3 sequences and most-parsimonious VDJ recombination scenarios with the TCRdist pipeline. In a later analysis, each TCR beta chain was defined by its CDR3 amino acid sequence together with its V-gene family, and reads lacking a unique V-gene family were excluded. To address suspected cross-contamination and a sequencing artifact, a later analysis removed a few hundred highly shared, low-generation-probability nucleotide sequences. For each public chain, a later analysis derived a clonal expansion index from normalized ranks of inferred template counts within each repertoire. A later analysis computed generation probabilities with a VDJ recombination model fitted to out-of-frame rearrangements, and checked the results against IGoR. A later analysis scored TCR-TCR, TCR-HLA and TCR-CMV co-occurrence with hypergeometric tests, applying a repertoire-size bias correction to TCR pairs. To estimate false discovery rates, a later analysis permuted the HLA or CMV assignments 20 times. In a later analysis, co-occurring TCRs were grouped using DBSCAN, and TCRdist sequence similarity was added for clustering within HLA-allele-positive subsets. Co-occurrence clustering excluded repertoires with fewer than 30,000 or more than 120,000 public chains, plus five with anomalous nucleotide sharing. TCRdb's version of the immuneACCESS table is confined to in-frame rearrangements and falls short of the full clone set. An unresolved V gene accounts for under half of the shortfall where checked; the remainder is of unknown origin. The V and J calls and clone size are taken from that table; D and trimming were inferred from the DNA. Present in this sample are some 130,000 clones, approximately 61% of which were seen just once. Less than 2.5% of the sample is in the top ten clones.

With respect to this clone: Its specific antigen is unknown. Base qualities were left out, and no much larger clone turns up one base away.

The CDR3 measures 15 amino acids from cysteine to phenylalanine. Only the CDR3 part of the read is kept: 45 bases, read in frame from the first base. CDR1 and CDR2 were assigned from the germline V gene as MNHEY and SVGAGI. V lost 5 bases and J lost 0 bases; the stretch between them is 13 bases long. The sequence derives from a woman between 40 and 55 years old in good health and CMV-seronegative. The chain was built from TRBV6-5 and TRBJ1-2, with the D segment identity uncertain. The sequencing sample was made of PBMCs. CDR3 protein: CASSRGRQSNYGYTF. The DNA reads as follows: TGTGCCAGCAGTCGAGGGCGGCAGTCTAACTATGGCTACACCTTC.